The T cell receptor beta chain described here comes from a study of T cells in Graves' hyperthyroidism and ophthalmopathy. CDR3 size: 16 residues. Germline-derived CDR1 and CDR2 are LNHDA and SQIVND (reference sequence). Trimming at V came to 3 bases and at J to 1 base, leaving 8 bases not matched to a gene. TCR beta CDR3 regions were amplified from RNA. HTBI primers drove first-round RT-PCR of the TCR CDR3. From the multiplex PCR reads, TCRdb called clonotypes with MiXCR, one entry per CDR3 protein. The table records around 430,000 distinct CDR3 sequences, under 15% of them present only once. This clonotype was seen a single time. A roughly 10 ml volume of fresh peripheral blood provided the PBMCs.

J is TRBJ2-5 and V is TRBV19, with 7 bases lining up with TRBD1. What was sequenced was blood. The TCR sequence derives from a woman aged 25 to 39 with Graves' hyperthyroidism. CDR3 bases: TGTGCCAGTAGTATGGTGACAGGGAACCCCCAAGAGACCCAGTACTTC. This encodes CASSMVTGNPQETQYF. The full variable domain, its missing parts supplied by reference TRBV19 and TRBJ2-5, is DGGITQSPKYLFRKEGQNVTLSCEQNLNHDAMYWYRQDPGQGLRLIYYSQIVNDFQKGDIAEGYSVSREKKESFPLTVTSAQKNPTAFYLCASSMVTGNPQETQYFGPGTRLLVL.